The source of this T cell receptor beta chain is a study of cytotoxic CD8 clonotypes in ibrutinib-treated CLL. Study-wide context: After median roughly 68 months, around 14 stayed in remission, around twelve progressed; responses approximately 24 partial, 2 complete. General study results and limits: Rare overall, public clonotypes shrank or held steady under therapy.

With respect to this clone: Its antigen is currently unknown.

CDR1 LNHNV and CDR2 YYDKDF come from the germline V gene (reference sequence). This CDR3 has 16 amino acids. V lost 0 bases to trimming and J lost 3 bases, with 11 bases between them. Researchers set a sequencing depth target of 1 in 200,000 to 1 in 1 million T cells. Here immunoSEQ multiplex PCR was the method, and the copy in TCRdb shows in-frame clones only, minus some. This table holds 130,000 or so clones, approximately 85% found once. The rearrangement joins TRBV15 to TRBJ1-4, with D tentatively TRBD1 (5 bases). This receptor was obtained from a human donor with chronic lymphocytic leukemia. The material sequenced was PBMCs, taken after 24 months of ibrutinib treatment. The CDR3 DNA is TGTGCCACCAGCAGAGATAATCTGGGGCCTAATGAAAAACTGTTTTTT. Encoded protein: CATSRDNLGPNEKLFF.